The 13 T cell receptor beta chains below all came from one sample that was sequenced in a study of vaccination and CD4 T cells after COVID-19. As to treatment: roughly 10-day PBMC culture with coronavirus spike peptide pools or control peptides (ViraFEST assay). The Oncomine TCR Beta short-read assay was applied to DNA of cultured CD4+ T cells. TCRdb used MiXCR to reprocess the PCR reads, holding one entry per CDR3 protein. The sample lists roughly 20,000 distinct CDR3 sequences, 40% to 45% seen once, with 2.5% to 3.5% in the top ten. These receptors' antigens are unknown. The sequencing here drew on CD4+ T cells from blood, cultured in vitro, taken after SARS-CoV-2 vaccination. Receptors originate from a human donor who had recovered from COVID-19.

CDR3 sequence reads: CASSDGGRGSETQYF. The CDR3 bases are TGCGCCAGCAGTGATGGGGGGCGGGGTTCGGAGACCCAGTACTTC. V is TRBV10-2 and J is TRBJ2-5; D may match TRBD1 or TRBD2 (6 bases each). Trimming pared 3 bases from V and 5 bases from J, leaving 16 bases between. In germline, CDR1 is WSHSY, CDR2 SAAADI. The CDR3 covers 15 residues.

This clonotype came up a few times. The chain carries TRBV6-1 and TRBJ2-5; no reliable D call. The CDR3 totals 14 residues. The germline V and J ends were trimmed by 6 bases and 3 bases, with 14 bases remaining between them. Germline CDR1 and CDR2: MNHNS and SASEGT. The CDR3 here is CASSATAWKETQYF. In nucleotides, the CDR3 is TGTGCCAGCAGCGCTACGGCTTGGAAAGAGACCCAGTACTTC.

The chain links TRBV12-3 or TRBV12-4 to TRBJ1-1, with 7 bases identical to TRBD1. J gave up 1 base and V 6 bases, and 17 bases lay outside the gene matches. The CDR3 totals 18 residues. CDR3 region: CASSFQGGRLRANTEAFF. The CDR3 nucleotides are TGTGCCAGCAGCTTTCAGGGGGGAAGGCTAAGGGCGAACACTGAAGCTTTCTTT.

This clonotype was seen a few times. This chain uses TRBV7-9 with TRBJ1-6; D unresolved. Germline V gene lookup returns CDR1 SEHNR and CDR2 FQNEAQ (reference sequence). Trimming took off 3 bases at V and 7 bases at J, with 4 bases between the two ends. The CDR3 has 12 amino acids. As DNA, the CDR3 is TGTGCCAGCAGCTTCTCAAATTCACCCCTCCACTTT. Its protein product is CASSFSNSPLHF.

The CDR3 spells CASSLTGTGGNEQYF. In nucleotides, the CDR3 is TGTGCCAGCAGCTTAACCGGGACAGGGGGCAACGAGCAGTACTTC. The chain links TRBV6-2 or TRBV6-3 to TRBJ2-7; TRBD1 agrees at 12 bases. Trimming cost V 6 bases and J 5 bases; bases outside gene matches: 8. The CDR3 sequence is 15 residues long. CDR1 MNHEY and CDR2 SVGEGT come from the germline V gene.

V and J are TRBV2 and TRBJ2-5, with 7 bases matching TRBD1. The CDR3 loop spans 16 amino acids. Germline V gene lookup returns CDR1 SNHLY and CDR2 FYNNEI. J lost 4 bases, V lost 4 bases, and 12 bases had no gene match. CDR3 sequence: CASSGGRGSVGETQYF. In DNA form, the CDR3 reads TGTGCCAGCAGTGGAGGCAGGGGGTCTGTTGGAGAGACCCAGTACTTC.

This chain uses TRBV7-2 with TRBJ2-1; TRBD1 matches 9 bases. V lost 3 bases, J lost 4 bases, and 4 bases stayed unmatched. The CDR3 covers 15 residues. Germline loops: CDR1 SGHTA, CDR2 FQGNSA. CDR3 sequence reads: CASSLPTGGYNEQFF. The DNA for the CDR3 is TGTGCCAGCAGCTTGCCGACAGGGGGATACAATGAGCAGTTCTTC.

This rearrangement joins TRBV11-3 to TRBJ2-1; D remains ambiguous. Trimming cost V 5 bases and J 4 bases, with 6 bases left between them. The germline V gene encodes CDR1 SGHNT and CDR2 YENEEA. CDR3 length equals 12 residues. CDR3: CASSPRYNEQFF. CDR3 nucleotides: TGTGCCAGCAGCCCTCGATACAATGAGCAGTTCTTC.

The V and J genes are TRBV28 and TRBJ2-7; TRBD1 matches 9 bases. V trimming: 6 bases; J trimming: 2 bases; junction bases outside the gene matches: 11. The germline gives CDR1 MDHEN, CDR2 SYDVKM. CDR3 length: 16 residues. The CDR3 loop reads CASSPPSWDRAYEQYF. The CDR3 DNA reads TGTGCCAGCAGCCCACCGTCCTGGGACAGGGCCTACGAGCAGTACTTC.

The V gene is TRBV7-2, the J gene TRBJ1-6; D gene ambiguous. The V and J ends lost 3 bases and 9 bases respectively, with 18 bases between them. The length of the CDR3 is 16 residues. Germline CDR1 SGHTA, CDR2 FQGNSA. This CDR3 is CASSFPGFNLRSPLHF. CDR3 DNA sequence: TGTGCCAGCAGCTTCCCGGGATTTAACTTGCGTTCACCCCTCCACTTT. Full variable domain (remainder filled in from reference TRBV7-2 and TRBJ1-6): GAGVSQSPSNKVTEKGKDVELRCDPISGHTALYWYRQSLGQGLEFLIYFQGNSAPDKSGLPSDRFSAERTGGSVSTLTIQRTQQEDSAVYLCASSFPGFNLRSPLHFGNGTRLTVT.

The table lists this clonotype with a few counts. J is TRBJ2-5 and V is TRBV5-4; D unresolved. The CDR3 extends over 14 amino acids. Trimming took 0 bases from V and 5 from J, leaving 11 bases between them. The germline gives CDR1 SGHNT, CDR2 YYREEE (reference sequence). CDR3 sequence reads: CASSLARRSETQYF. CDR3 nucleotide sequence: TGTGCCAGCAGCTTGGCCCGCCGGAGTGAGACCCAGTACTTC.

This chain joins TRBV7-2 and TRBJ2-4, with D possibly being TRBD1 (6 bases). CDR1 and CDR2 from the germline V gene are SGHTA and FQGNSA. The CDR3 totals 15 residues. The ends were cut back, 1 base at V and 3 bases at J, with 10 bases in the middle. The CDR3 protein is CASSLDNRVKNIQYF. CDR3 nucleotides: TGTGCCAGCAGCTTAGACAACAGGGTCAAAAACATTCAGTACTTC.

The CDR3 loop reads CASSLWGRPSEAFF. CDR3 nucleotides: TGTGCCAGCAGTTTATGGGGGCGCCCCTCTGAAGCTTTCTTT. The chain uses TRBV27 and TRBJ1-1; maybe TRBD1 (6 bases). CDR3 length equals 14 residues. Trimming removed 1 base from V and 6 bases from J, with 12 bases in between. CDR1 is MNHEY and CDR2 is SMNVEV in the germline V gene (reference sequence).